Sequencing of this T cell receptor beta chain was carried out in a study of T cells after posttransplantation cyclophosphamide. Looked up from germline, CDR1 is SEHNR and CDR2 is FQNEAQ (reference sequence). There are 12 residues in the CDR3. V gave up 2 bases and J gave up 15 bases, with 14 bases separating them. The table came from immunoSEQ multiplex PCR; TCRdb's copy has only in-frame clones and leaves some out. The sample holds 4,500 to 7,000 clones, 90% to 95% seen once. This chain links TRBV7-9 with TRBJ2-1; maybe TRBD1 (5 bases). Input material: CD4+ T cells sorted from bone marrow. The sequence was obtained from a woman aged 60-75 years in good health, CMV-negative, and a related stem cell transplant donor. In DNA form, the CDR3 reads TGTGCCAGCAGCTTAAACGTCCTAAGGGGGTTCTTC. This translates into CASSLNVLRGFF.